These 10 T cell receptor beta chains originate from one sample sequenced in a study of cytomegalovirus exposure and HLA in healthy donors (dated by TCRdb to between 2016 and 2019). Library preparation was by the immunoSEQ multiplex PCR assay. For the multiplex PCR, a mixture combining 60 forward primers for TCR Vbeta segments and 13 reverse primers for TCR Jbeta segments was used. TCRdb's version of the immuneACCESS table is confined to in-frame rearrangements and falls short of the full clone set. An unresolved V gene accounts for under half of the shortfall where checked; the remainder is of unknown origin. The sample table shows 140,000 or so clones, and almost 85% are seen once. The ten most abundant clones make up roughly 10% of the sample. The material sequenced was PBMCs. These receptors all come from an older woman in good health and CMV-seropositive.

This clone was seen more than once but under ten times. The CDR3 bases are TGTGCCAGCAGTTGGTCTGACAGGGTGGGGGAGAACACTGAAGCTTTCTTT. This encodes CASSWSDRVGENTEAFF. The V call is TRBV28, the J call TRBJ1-1; 7 bases agree with TRBD1. Per germline, CDR1 MDHEN and CDR2 SYDVKM. This CDR3 has 17 amino acids. J lost 1 base, V lost 4 bases, and 12 bases had no gene match. Full variable domain (outside the CDR3, taken from reference TRBV28 and TRBJ1-1): DVKVTQSSRYLVKRTGEKVFLECVQDMDHENMFWYRQDPGLGLRLIYFSYDVKMKEKGDIPEGYSVSREKKERFSLILESASTNQTSMYLCASSWSDRVGENTEAFFGQGTRLTVV.

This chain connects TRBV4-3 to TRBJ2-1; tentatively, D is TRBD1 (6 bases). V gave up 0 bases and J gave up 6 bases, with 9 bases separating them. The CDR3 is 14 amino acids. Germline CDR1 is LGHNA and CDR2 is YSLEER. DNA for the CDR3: TGCGCCAGCAGCCAAGATCGAGGGGGCAATGAGCAGTTCTTC. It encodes CASSQDRGGNEQFF.

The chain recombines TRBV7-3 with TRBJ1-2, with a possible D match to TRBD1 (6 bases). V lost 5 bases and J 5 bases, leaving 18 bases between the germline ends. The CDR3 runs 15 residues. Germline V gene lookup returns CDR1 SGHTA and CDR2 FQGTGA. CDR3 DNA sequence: TGTGCCAGCAGCGTGACAGGAAGGGGGTTGTATGGCTACACCTTC. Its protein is CASSVTGRGLYGYTF.

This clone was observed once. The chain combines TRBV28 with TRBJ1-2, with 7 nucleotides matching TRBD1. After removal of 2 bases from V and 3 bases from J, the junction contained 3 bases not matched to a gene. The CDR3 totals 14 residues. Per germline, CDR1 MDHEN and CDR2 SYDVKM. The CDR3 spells CASSLGRGDYGYTF. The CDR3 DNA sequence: TGTGCCAGCAGTTTAGGCAGGGGGGACTATGGCTACACCTTC.

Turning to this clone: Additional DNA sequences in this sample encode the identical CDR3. The CDR3, as DNA: TGTGCCAGTAGTATGGCTAGCGGGAACGAGCAGTACTTC. Residues: CASSMASGNEQYF. This sequence joins TRBV19 and TRBJ2-7; TRBD2 matches at 9 bases. Looked up from germline, CDR1 is LNHDA and CDR2 is SQIVND (reference sequence). The CDR3 covers 13 residues. Losses at the gene ends were 3 bases for V and 5 bases for J; bases not matched to a gene: 2.

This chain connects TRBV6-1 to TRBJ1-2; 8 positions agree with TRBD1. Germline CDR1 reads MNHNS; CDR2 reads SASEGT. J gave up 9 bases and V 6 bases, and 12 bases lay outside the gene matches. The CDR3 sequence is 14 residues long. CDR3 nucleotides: TGTGCCAGCAGAGATACAGGGGGTGATTATCGCTACACCTTC. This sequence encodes CASRDTGGDYRYTF.

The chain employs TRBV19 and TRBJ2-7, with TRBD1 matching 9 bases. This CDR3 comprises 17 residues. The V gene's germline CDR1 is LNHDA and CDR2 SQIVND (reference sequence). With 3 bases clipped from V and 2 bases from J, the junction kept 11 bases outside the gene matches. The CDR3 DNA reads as TGTGCCAGTAGTATCCAAGGGACAGGGTATGAGACCTACGAGCAGTACTTC. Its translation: CASSIQGTGYETYEQYF.

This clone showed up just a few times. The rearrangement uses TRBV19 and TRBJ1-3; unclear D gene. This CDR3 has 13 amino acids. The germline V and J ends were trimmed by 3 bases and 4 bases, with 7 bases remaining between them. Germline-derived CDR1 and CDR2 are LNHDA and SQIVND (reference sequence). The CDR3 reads CASSMAPGNTIYF. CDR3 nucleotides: TGTGCCAGTAGTATGGCCCCCGGAAACACCATATATTTT.

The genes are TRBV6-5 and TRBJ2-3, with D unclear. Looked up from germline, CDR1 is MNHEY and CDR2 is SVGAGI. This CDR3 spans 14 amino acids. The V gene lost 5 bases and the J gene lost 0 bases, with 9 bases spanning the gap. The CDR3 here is CASSNEASTDTQYF. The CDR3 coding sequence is TGTGCCAGCAGTAATGAAGCTAGCACAGATACGCAGTATTTT.

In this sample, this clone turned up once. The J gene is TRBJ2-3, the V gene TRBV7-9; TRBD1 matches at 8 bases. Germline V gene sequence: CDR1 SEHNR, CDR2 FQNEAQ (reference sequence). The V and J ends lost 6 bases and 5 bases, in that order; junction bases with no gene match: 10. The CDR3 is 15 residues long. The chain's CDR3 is CASRPDRGSGDTQYF. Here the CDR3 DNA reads TGTGCCAGCAGACCCGACAGGGGCAGTGGAGATACGCAGTATTTT.